This TCR beta chain comes out of a study of blood T cell repertoires in COVID-19 (dated by TCRdb to 2020 to 2021). At the level of the whole study: Samples from collaborators originated in the United States, Italy and Spain and spanned both the acute and convalescent phases of COVID-19. The repertoires were made available in a free public database intended to serve as a resource for research on the immune response to SARS-CoV-2. Deeply sampled blood TCRbeta repertoires from subjects exposed to, actively infected with, or recovered from COVID-19 were included in the dataset. Samples came from the ongoing ImmuneRACE study (first 160 participants) plus 1,254 subjects from 6 global collaborators. Sample metadata almost always included a de-identified subject ID, COVID-19 status, age in years and sex. The material from the prospective study consisted of cDNA or gDNA derived from T cells, B-cell-depleted T cells, or PBMCs. Where available, HLA class I and class II types were taken from metadata supplied by the sample provider and were not determined by assay-based typing.

The collaborating institutions used their own protocols to collect whole blood in K2EDTA tubes. Collaborator samples were shipped for TCRbeta analysis as frozen whole blood, isolated PBMCs, or DNA extracted from either sample type. Regarding this clone: Its antigen is not yet known. One end of the junction fails to match germline, which may point to a read error.

Study-wide conclusions, independent of this receptor: The amount of clinical and demographic metadata varied by source and participant and was provided uncurated.

From a lookup of the germline V gene, CDR1 and CDR2 are SNHLY and FYNNEI. The CDR3 starts with the cysteine, ends with the phenylalanine, and has 14 residues. The retained sequence is limited to the CDR3, 42 bases, with the frame set at the first base. TCRbeta CDR3 regions were amplified from genomic DNA using the immunoSEQ Assay, a bias-controlled multiplex PCR. For the original study's pipeline: The number of nucleated cells in each sample was estimated by amplification of reference gene primers within the assay. Sequence reads were collapsed and filtered to measure the absolute abundance of every unique TCRbeta CDR3 rearrangement. For each sample, productive Simpson clonality was calculated as the square root of Simpson's diversity index over productive rearrangements. TCRdb took over this immuneACCESS table, retaining in-frame rearrangements with V and J assigned. Such tables are incomplete; in checked studies, under half of the missing clones stem from an unresolved V gene, and the remainder is unexplained. The V and J calls and clone size come from that table; D and trimming were worked out from the DNA. The sample contains some 41,000 clones, around four fifths of them found a single time. 35% to 45% of the sample goes to the ten largest clones.

The chain is encoded by TRBV2 joined to TRBJ2-3; 13 central bases correspond to TRBD2. Sequenced input: peripheral blood. This TCR was sampled from a woman older than 75 with active or convalescent COVID-19. The CDR3 is CASSSGLAGVRQNF. At the DNA level, the sequence is TGTGCCAGCAGCTCCGGACTAGCGGGAGTTCGTCAGAATTTT.